These 13 T cell receptor beta chains share one sample of origin, sequenced in a study of response to subunit inactivated influenza vaccine. TCRdb re-derived calls from the RT-PCR reads in MiXCR, one entry per CDR3 protein. The table lists over 750,000 distinct CDR3 sequences, approximately 21% of them singletons, with about 9.4% in the top ten. Sequenced here: PBMCs from blood, sampled roughly 5 days after vaccination. All receptors come from a man aged 50 to 60 who received an inactivated influenza vaccine.

The chain uses TRBV4-3 and TRBJ2-7, with 9 nucleotides matching TRBD2. V gave up 0 bases and J gave up 4 bases; unmatched junction bases: 4. In germline, CDR1 is LGHNA, CDR2 YSLEER. This CDR3 has 15 residues. CDR3 sequence reads: CASSQEDSGGYEQYF. In DNA form, the CDR3 reads TGCGCCAGCAGCCAAGAGGATAGCGGGGGTTACGAGCAGTACTTC.

Ten or more counts support this clonotype. The rearrangement uses TRBV4-2 and TRBJ2-7; TRBD2 matches at 10 bases. With V trimmed by 0 bases and J by 2 bases, 4 bases remained unmatched. This CDR3 is 16 amino acids long. The germline V gene encodes CDR1 LGHNA and CDR2 YNFKEQ. The DNA of the CDR3 is TGTGCCAGCAGCCAAGATCTTGGACTAGCGGCCTACGAGCAGTACTTC. This translates into CASSQDLGLAAYEQYF.

The chain links TRBV7-9 to TRBJ1-4; a possible D gene is TRBD1 (6 bases). The germline V gene has CDR1 SEHNR and CDR2 FQNEAQ (reference sequence). The CDR3 is 15 residues long. The V end lost 2 bases, the J end lost 5 bases, and 12 bases lay between the germline ends. In nucleotides, the CDR3 is TGTGCCAGCAGCTTAACGGACAGCAGGAATGAAAAACTGTTTTTT. Amino acids: CASSLTDSRNEKLFF.

The chain has TRBV27 and TRBJ2-3; the D is unclear. V dropped 10 bases and J dropped 1 base, with 15 bases sitting between them. The CDR3 totals 14 residues. Germline CDR1 and CDR2: MNHEY and SMNVEV (reference sequence). Here the CDR3 reads CATRSVYGTDTQYF. The CDR3 DNA is TGTGCCACCAGATCCGTTTACGGCACAGATACGCAGTATTTT.

The V call is TRBV28, the J call TRBJ1-1; D gene ambiguous. The V end was cut by 4 bases, the J end by 1 base, with 13 bases between. Germline V gene sequence: CDR1 MDHEN, CDR2 SYDVKM. The CDR3 length is 15 residues. The CDR3 loop is CASSSDRGPNTEAFF. CDR3 bases: TGTGCCAGCAGTTCCGACCGGGGTCCGAACACTGAAGCTTTCTTT. Drawing the rest from reference TRBV28 and TRBJ1-1, the complete variable domain is DVKVTQSSRYLVKRTGEKVFLECVQDMDHENMFWYRQDPGLGLRLIYFSYDVKMKEKGDIPEGYSVSREKKERFSLILESASTNQTSMYLCASSSDRGPNTEAFFGQGTRLTVV.

This clonotype was detected a few times. The rearrangement links TRBV12-3 or TRBV12-4 to TRBJ2-5; D is unresolved. V lost 6 bases, J lost 2 bases, and 13 bases lay in between. The CDR3 extends over 14 amino acids. The CDR3 bases are TGTGCCAGCAGCCAAACAAGGCGGCAAGAGACCCAGTACTTC. Its protein product is CASSQTRRQETQYF.

This clonotype was picked up a small number of times. J is TRBJ2-4 and V is TRBV11-1; TRBD1 matches at 9 bases. CDR3 size: 18 residues. J gave up 1 base and V 2 bases, and 9 bases lay outside the gene matches. Germline V lookup: CDR1 SGHAT, CDR2 FQDESV (reference sequence). CDR3 DNA: TGTGCCAGCAGCTTACGGACAGGGGACGGGTTGGCCAAAAACATTCAGTACTTC. Amino acids: CASSLRTGDGLAKNIQYF.

The V and J genes are TRBV2 and TRBJ1-2; D remains ambiguous. The germline gives CDR1 SNHLY, CDR2 FYNNEI. V lost 0 bases, J lost 6 bases, and 8 bases lay in between. The CDR3 is 13 amino acids. The CDR3 DNA follows: TGTGCCAGCAGTGAAGCAGGGTACGATGGCTACACCTTC. This gives the protein CASSEAGYDGYTF.

The gene calls are TRBV5-6 and TRBJ1-4; 7 nucleotides agree with TRBD1. The CDR3 runs 15 residues. V was clipped by 4 bases and J by 3 bases; unmatched bases: 6. The germline CDR1 and CDR2 sequences are SGHDT and YYEEEE. CDR3 in amino acids: CASSKTGRANEKLFF. As DNA, the CDR3 is TGTGCCAGCAGCAAGACAGGGAGGGCTAATGAAAAACTGTTTTTT.

In this sample, this clonotype turned up many times. This sequence joins TRBV5-5 and TRBJ2-7; D gene uncertain. Germline V gene sequence: CDR1 SGHKS, CDR2 YYEKEE (reference sequence). The CDR3 has 12 amino acids. Trimming shortened V by 4 bases and J by 6 bases, and 11 bases separated the two germline ends. The CDR3 DNA reads TGTGCCAGCAGCCTGTCTAGTGTCGAGCAGTACTTC. Protein: CASSLSSVEQYF.

J is TRBJ1-1 and V is TRBV4-2; TRBD1 matches 9 bases. The CDR3 is 15 residues long. V dropped 1 base and J dropped 11; count of bases not matched to a gene: 11. Germline V gene data show CDR1 as LGHNA and CDR2 as YNFKEQ. Here the CDR3 reads CASSQGPGQGMKAFF. The CDR3 DNA follows: TGTGCCAGCAGCCAAGGACCGGGACAGGGTATGAAGGCTTTCTTT.

There are a few counts of this clonotype. V gene TRBV10-2 combines with J gene TRBJ1-2, with TRBD1 matching 8 bases. V gave up 8 bases and J gave up 3 bases; unmatched junction bases: 8. The CDR3 sequence is 14 residues long. Germline lookup yields CDR1 WSHSY and CDR2 SAAADI. The chain's CDR3 is CASRQGSLHYGYTF. The CDR3 nucleotides read TGCGCCAGCCGACAGGGGTCCCTTCACTATGGCTACACCTTC.

The genes are TRBV14 and TRBJ2-3; D remains unclear. The CDR3 covers 15 residues. Per the germline V gene, CDR1 is SGHDN and CDR2 is FVKESK. V was trimmed by 0 bases and J by 4 bases, leaving 11 bases between them. The DNA for the CDR3 is TGTGCCAGCAGCCAAGATCTCTCACGCTCAGATACGCAGTATTTT. Its translation is CASSQDLSRSDTQYF.